The TCR beta chain under discussion was sequenced for a study of T cell responses to AZD1222 COVID-19 vaccine. Looking at the study overall: Second-dose recipients at about 4 or about 12 weeks were treated as one pooled group.

About this clone itself: Its antigen is undetermined.

The data were produced by immunoSEQ multiplex PCR, yet TCRdb's version contains in-frame clones alone and is incomplete. The repertoire holds about 100,000 clones, 86% seen once, with 1.4% in the top ten. Study observations and caveats: The repertoires were collected only after the peak T cell response. Nearly half of the spike-specific TCRs reportedly recognize variant regions that carry no mutations.

The CDR3 covers 14 residues. V dropped 3 bases and J dropped 15 bases, with 22 bases sitting between them. Germline V gene data show CDR1 as SGHNT and CDR2 as YYREEE (reference sequence). The gene calls are TRBV5-4 and TRBJ2-1; D may be TRBD2 (6 bases). The sequences come from peripheral blood, collected on day 0 of AZD1222 vaccination. The TCR was taken from an adult in good health. CDR3: CASSSFVDPGARFF. The DNA of the CDR3 is TGTGCCAGCAGCTCATTCGTGGACCCGGGAGCCCGGTTCTTC. The full variable domain, its missing parts supplied by reference TRBV5-4 and TRBJ2-1, is ETGVTQSPTHLIKTRGQQVTLRCSSQSGHNTVSWYQQALGQGPQFIFQYYREEENGRGNFPPRFSGLQFPNYSSELNVNALELDDSALYLCASSSFVDPGARFFGPGTRLTVL.